This passage covers 27 T cell receptor beta chains from one sample sequenced in a study of T cells in Graves' hyperthyroidism and ophthalmopathy. TCR beta CDR3 regions were amplified from RNA transcripts. First-round RT-PCR targeting the TCR CDR3 was performed with the HTBI primer set. TCRdb re-analysed the multiplex PCR reads in MiXCR, keeping a single row per CDR3 protein. In the table there are some 600,000 distinct CDR3 sequences, approximately 15% of which are singletons. The sequenced material came from blood. The receptors stem from a woman in her 30s with Graves' hyperthyroidism that later progressed to Graves' ophthalmopathy.

Of note for this clonotype: One end of the junction varies from germline; a read error may be responsible. The chain employs TRBV20-1 and TRBJ1-2, with a tentative D call TRBD1 (5 bases). Germline-derived CDR1 and CDR2 are DFQATT and SNEGSKA (reference sequence). The CDR3 runs to 13 residues. Here the CDR3 reads CSASPRAGYSYTF. CDR3 in DNA: TGCAGTGCTAGCCCCAGGGCTGGCTATAGCTACACCTTC.

This clonotype appeared many times. V gene TRBV7-9 combines with J gene TRBJ2-5, with TRBD1 matching over 7 bases. Germline-derived CDR1 and CDR2 are SEHNR and FQNEAQ (reference sequence). J lost 2 bases, V lost 7 bases, and 10 bases had no gene match. The CDR3 contains 15 residues. CDR3 in amino acids: CASTTGQTFQETQYF. CDR3 nucleotide sequence: TGTGCCAGCACCACGGGACAGACCTTTCAAGAGACCCAGTACTTC.

This clonotype has at least ten counts. The gene calls are TRBV7-2 and TRBJ2-3, with D maybe TRBD2 (6 bases). The CDR3 has 14 amino acids. The V gene's germline CDR1 is SGHTA and CDR2 FQGNSA. V gave up 5 bases and J gave up 5 bases, with 14 bases separating them. The CDR3 DNA reads as TGTGCCAGCAGCCCGGAGGGTCGGAGAGATACGCAGTATTTT. Translation gives CASSPEGRRDTQYF.

This clonotype was seen many times. The chain carries TRBV5-6 and TRBJ1-5, with TRBD1 as a possible D gene (6 bases). Germline CDR1 reads SGHDT; CDR2 reads YYEEEE. V shed 4 bases and J shed 12 bases, with 14 bases lying between them. CDR3 size: 12 residues. This CDR3 reads CASSARDKVQHF. In DNA, the CDR3 is TGTGCCAGCAGCGCCCGGGACAAAGTCCAGCATTTT.

This clonotype was counted many times. The V and J genes are TRBV27 and TRBJ2-4; D is possibly TRBD1 (6 bases). This CDR3 region has 15 residues. V was shortened by 6 bases and J by 0 bases, with 12 bases between the two germline ends. Germline V lookup: CDR1 MNHEY, CDR2 SMNVEV (reference sequence). CDR3 protein: CASRVQGAAKNIQYF. CDR3 in DNA: TGTGCCAGCAGGGTACAGGGTGCAGCCAAAAACATTCAGTACTTC.

V and J are TRBV5-1 and TRBJ2-3; 7 bases are a match to TRBD1. The J call may be wrong; the DNA end is better matched by TRBJ1-5. CDR1 and CDR2 (germline): SGHRS, YFSETQ. There are 15 residues in the CDR3. This CDR3 reads CASRRDRFSTDTQHF. The CDR3 DNA sequence: TGCGCCAGCAGACGGGACAGATTTAGCACAGATACGCAGCATTTT.

This clonotype was observed many times. The rearrangement links TRBV6-2 or TRBV6-3 to TRBJ1-5, with D tentatively TRBD1 (6 bases). Trimming left V 2 bases short and J 0 bases short, with 8 bases between. Germline CDR1 MNHEY, CDR2 SVGEGT. This CDR3 is built from 15 residues. The CDR3 protein is CASSYQGLSNQPQHF. DNA of the CDR3: TGTGCCAGCAGTTACCAGGGGCTTAGCAATCAGCCCCAGCATTTT.

Worth noting for this clonotype: This could be a read error, since a much larger clone is one nucleotide away. The chain links TRBV29-1 to TRBJ1-4, with 8 bases aligning to TRBD1. In germline, CDR1 is SQVTM, CDR2 ANQGSEA. This CDR3 spans 13 amino acids. The V gene end was trimmed by 4 bases and the J gene end by 10 bases; junction bases not matched to a gene: 8. The CDR3 region has the DNA TGCAGCGTTGCTCAGGGGGCGAGTGGAAAACTGTTTTTT. Translated, it gives CSVAQGASGKLFF.

V and J are TRBV6-5 and TRBJ2-5; 10 bases are shared with TRBD1. The CDR3 runs to 16 residues. Per germline, CDR1 MNHEY and CDR2 SVGAGI. Trimming at V came to 2 bases and at J to 4 bases, leaving 7 bases not matched to a gene. The CDR3 sequence is CASSYGTGELRETQYF. Here the CDR3 DNA reads TGTGCCAGCAGTTACGGGACAGGGGAATTAAGAGAGACCCAGTACTTC.

This clonotype was counted at least ten times. The rearrangement joins TRBV3-1 to TRBJ1-2, with a tentative D call TRBD1 (6 bases). CDR1 is LGHDT and CDR2 is YNNKEL in the germline V gene (reference sequence). The CDR3 runs to 11 residues. With 7 bases removed from V and 5 bases from J, the gap between germline ends came to 8 bases. The CDR3 region is CASTQGYGYTF. In DNA, the CDR3 is TGTGCCAGCACACAGGGTTATGGCTACACCTTC.

This clonotype appeared many times. The rearrangement joins TRBV6-5 to TRBJ2-3; 9 bases map to TRBD2. CDR1 is MNHEY, CDR2 SVGAGI, per germline. The CDR3 extends over 16 amino acids. The junction had 8 bases not matched to a gene; V was cut back by 0 bases and J by 7 bases. DNA of the CDR3: TGTGCCAGCAGTTACTCCGGGCGGGAGGGCCGTCATACGCAGTATTTT. Translated: CASSYSGREGRHTQYF.

As concerns this clonotype: A read error may explain this, as a much larger clone is one base away. This sequence joins TRBV3-1 and TRBJ1-2, with 7 bases aligning to TRBD1. CDR3 size: 13 residues. Germline-derived CDR1 and CDR2 are LGHDT and YNNKEL (reference sequence). CDR3 region: CASSQTGVYAYTF. As DNA, the CDR3 is TGTGCCAGCAGCCAAACAGGGGTTTATGCCTACACCTTC.

The chain joins TRBV30 to TRBJ1-4; D gene unclear. This CDR3 spans 15 amino acids. CDR1 and CDR2 (germline): GTSNPN, SVGIG (reference sequence). V shed 2 bases and J shed 2 bases, with 12 bases lying between them. The CDR3 region is CAWSTPGATNEKLFF. In nucleotides, the CDR3 is TGTGCCTGGAGTACCCCAGGTGCTACTAATGAAAAACTGTTTTTT. The complete variable domain, with remaining parts taken from reference TRBV30 and TRBJ1-4, reads SQTIHQWPATLVQPVGSPLSLECTVEGTSNPNLYWYRQAAGRGLQLLFYSVGIGQISSEVPQNLSASRPQDRQFILSSKKLLLSDSGFYLCAWSTPGATNEKLFFGSGTQLSVL.

This clonotype was observed many times. V and J are TRBV28 and TRBJ1-6; the D is unclear. Trimming left V 4 bases short and J 9 bases short, with 16 bases between. The CDR3 is made up of 15 amino acids. Germline assignment: CDR1 MDHEN and CDR2 SYDVKM. DNA of the CDR3: TGTGCCAGCAGTTCTGCTCCAGGTGATCCTTCACCCCTCCACTTT. Amino acid sequence: CASSSAPGDPSPLHF.

In this sample, this clonotype turned up many times. The genes are TRBV7-9 and TRBJ2-1; D is ambiguous. Trimming removed 1 base from V and 10 bases from J, with 8 bases in between. CDR1 and CDR2 (germline): SEHNR, FQNEAQ (reference sequence). The CDR3 sequence is 12 residues long. CDR3 in amino acids: CASSLVMGEQFF. In DNA form, the CDR3 reads TGTGCCAGCAGCTTAGTAATGGGGGAGCAGTTCTTC.

This clonotype was seen ten or more times. V is TRBV12-3 or TRBV12-4 and J is TRBJ2-5; possible D gene TRBD1, 5 bases. CDR3 length: 14 amino acids. The germline V and J ends were trimmed by 6 bases and 2 bases, with 13 bases remaining between them. CDR3 bases: TGTGCCAGCAGGTCCAGGGTTCGGCAAGAGACCCAGTACTTC. Amino acid sequence: CASRSRVRQETQYF.

This clonotype was observed many times. The chain employs TRBV29-1 and TRBJ1-2, with D tentatively TRBD1 (6 bases). The CDR3 length is 14 residues. V dropped 0 bases and J dropped 8 bases, with 16 bases sitting between them. Germline V lookup: CDR1 SQVTM, CDR2 ANQGSEA. As DNA, the CDR3 is TGCAGCGTTGAAGACCCGACAGGAATAGGAGGCTACACCTTC. Translated: CSVEDPTGIGGYTF.

This clonotype was recorded many times. This chain uses TRBV27 with TRBJ2-1; a possible D gene is TRBD2 (5 bases). Germline V CDR1 and CDR2: MNHEY, SMNVEV (reference sequence). The CDR3 has 14 amino acids. V lost 6 bases, J lost 4 bases, and 13 bases lay in between. CDR3 DNA sequence: TGTGCCAGCAGCCGCCGGTTAGCGTACAATGAGCAGTTCTTC. It translates to CASSRRLAYNEQFF.

The DNA of the CDR3 is TGCGCCAGCAGCCAAGATAGGGGGGGGGGTCCACCCCTCCACTTT. Residues: CASSQDRGGGPPLHF. The chain has TRBV4-1 and TRBJ1-6; a weak D match, TRBD1 (6 bases). Trimming left V 0 bases short and J 11 bases short, with 14 bases between. The CDR3 runs to 15 residues. Germline V gene lookup returns CDR1 MGHRA and CDR2 YSYEKL.

This clonotype was seen at least ten times. This chain's CDR3 is CASSLGGDGLTEAFF. The CDR3 region has the DNA TGTGCCAGCAGTTTAGGAGGGGATGGCCTGACTGAAGCTTTCTTT. This rearrangement joins TRBV28 to TRBJ1-1; TRBD1 might be the D (5 bases). This CDR3 region has 15 residues. Germline V gene sequence: CDR1 MDHEN, CDR2 SYDVKM. V dropped 2 bases and J dropped 5 bases, with 15 bases sitting between them. Based on the CDR3 plus reference TRBV28 and TRBJ1-1, the full variable domain is DVKVTQSSRYLVKRTGEKVFLECVQDMDHENMFWYRQDPGLGLRLIYFSYDVKMKEKGDIPEGYSVSREKKERFSLILESASTNQTSMYLCASSLGGDGLTEAFFGQGTRLTVV.

This clonotype has a handful of counts. V and J are TRBV6-1 and TRBJ1-6; unclear D gene. V lost 1 base to trimming and J lost 12 bases, with 13 bases between them. This CDR3 has 14 residues. Germline assignment: CDR1 MNHNS and CDR2 SASEGT. The CDR3 loop is CASSEGTAGIPLHF. In DNA form, the CDR3 reads TGTGCCAGCAGTGAAGGGACCGCGGGGATACCCCTCCACTTT.

Details on this clonotype: At one end, the junction sequence differs from germline, possibly due to a read error. The chain links TRBV11-3 to TRBJ2-5, with 10 bases identical to TRBD2. The CDR3 is made up of 14 amino acids. Germline loops: CDR1 SGHNT, CDR2 YENEEA. The CDR3 coding sequence is TGTGCTAGCAGCTTGGGACTAGCGCAAGAGACCCAGTACTTC. This sequence encodes CASSLGLAQETQYF. The whole variable domain, filled in from reference TRBV11-3 and TRBJ2-5, reads EAGVVQSPRYKIIEKKQPVAFWCNPISGHNTLYWYLQNLGQGPELLIRYENEEAVDDSQLPKDRFSAERLKGVDSTLKIQPAELGDSAVYLCASSLGLAQETQYFGPGTRLLVL.

This clonotype has a count of ten or more. The V gene is TRBV12-3 or TRBV12-4, the J gene TRBJ1-1; D not certain. Trimming stripped 4 bases from V and 7 bases from J, with 13 bases between. This CDR3 has 13 amino acids. CDR3 coding DNA: TGTGCCAGCAGTTCCAGTTCCGTGGGTGAAGCTTTCTTT. Translation gives CASSSSSVGEAFF.

This clonotype has at least ten counts. The chain is built from TRBV11-2 and TRBJ1-2; D gene uncertain. The V gene's germline CDR1 is SGHAT and CDR2 FQNNGV. V was pared by 0 bases and J by 6 bases, with 11 bases between. The CDR3 is made up of 14 amino acids. CDR3 sequence: CASSLEVSRHGYTF. The CDR3 nucleotides are TGTGCCAGCAGCTTAGAGGTCAGCAGGCATGGCTACACCTTC.

The table lists this clonotype with many counts. V is TRBV28 and J is TRBJ2-1; D is ambiguous. V lost 2 bases and J lost 1, with 15 bases in between. This CDR3 comprises 17 residues. From germline, CDR1 is MDHEN and CDR2 SYDVKM. The CDR3: CASSLKRTARSYNEQFF. Here the CDR3 DNA reads TGTGCCAGCAGTTTAAAACGGACGGCGCGATCCTACAATGAGCAGTTCTTC. The whole variable domain, filled in from reference TRBV28 and TRBJ2-1, reads DVKVTQSSRYLVKRTGEKVFLECVQDMDHENMFWYRQDPGLGLRLIYFSYDVKMKEKGDIPEGYSVSREKKERFSLILESASTNQTSMYLCASSLKRTARSYNEQFFGPGTRLTVL.

This clonotype was seen a few times. Being one base from a much bigger clone, this may be a read error. The chain combines TRBV11-1 with TRBJ1-3; no firm D call. Per germline, CDR1 SGHAT and CDR2 FQDESV (reference sequence). CDR3 size: 15 residues. Here the CDR3 reads CASSLQAFSGTTIYF. The CDR3 region has the DNA TGTGCCAGCAGCCTTCAGGCGTTCTCTGGAACCACCATATATTTT.

This clonotype was found many times. The chain has TRBV6-1 and TRBJ1-2, with a possible D match to TRBD1 (5 bases). The V end was cut by 4 bases, the J end by 8 bases, with 14 bases between. CDR3 length: 13 amino acids. Germline CDR1 and CDR2: MNHNS and SASEGT. DNA for the CDR3: TGTGCCAGCAGTGGACTGGGGCTGGGAGGCTACACCTTC. Its protein product is CASSGLGLGGYTF.